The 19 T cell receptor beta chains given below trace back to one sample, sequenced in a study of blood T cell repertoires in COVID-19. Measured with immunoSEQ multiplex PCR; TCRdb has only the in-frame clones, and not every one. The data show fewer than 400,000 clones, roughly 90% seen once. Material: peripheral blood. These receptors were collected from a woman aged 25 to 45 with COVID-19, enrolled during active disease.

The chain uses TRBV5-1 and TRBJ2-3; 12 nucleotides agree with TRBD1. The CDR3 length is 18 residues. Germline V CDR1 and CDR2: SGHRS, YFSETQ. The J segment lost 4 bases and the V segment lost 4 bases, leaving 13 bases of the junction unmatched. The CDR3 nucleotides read TGCGCCAGCAGCCCGATAATGCCGGGACAGGGGGCTTCAGATACGCAGTATTTT. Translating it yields CASSPIMPGQGASDTQYF.

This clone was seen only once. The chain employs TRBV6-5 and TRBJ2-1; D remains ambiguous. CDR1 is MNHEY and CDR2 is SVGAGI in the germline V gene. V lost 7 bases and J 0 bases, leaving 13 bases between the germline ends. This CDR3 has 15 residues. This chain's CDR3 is CASTLAHSSYNEQFF. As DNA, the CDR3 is TGTGCCAGCACGTTGGCACACAGCTCCTACAATGAGCAGTTCTTC.

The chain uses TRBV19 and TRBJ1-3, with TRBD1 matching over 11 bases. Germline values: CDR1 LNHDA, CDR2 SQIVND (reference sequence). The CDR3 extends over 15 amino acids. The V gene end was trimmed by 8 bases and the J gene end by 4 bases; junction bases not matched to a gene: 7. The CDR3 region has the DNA TGTGCCAGTCGAACACGGACAGGGGGCGGAAACACCATATATTTT. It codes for CASRTRTGGGNTIYF.

CDR3 in amino acids: CASSLQGGNTIYF. The CDR3 DNA sequence: TGTGCCAGCAGCTTGCAGGGAGGAAACACCATATATTTT. This sequence joins TRBV5-6 and TRBJ1-3, with D possibly TRBD1 on 5 matching bases. Germline CDR1 is SGHDT and CDR2 is YYEEEE. Trimming took 1 base from V and 4 from J, leaving 6 bases between them. This CDR3 has 13 residues.

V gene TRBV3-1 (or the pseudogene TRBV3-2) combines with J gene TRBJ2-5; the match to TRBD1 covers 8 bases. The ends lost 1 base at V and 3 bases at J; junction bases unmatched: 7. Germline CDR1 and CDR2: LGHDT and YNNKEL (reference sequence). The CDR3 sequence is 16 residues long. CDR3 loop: CASSQVTGTGKETQYF. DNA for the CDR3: TGTGCCAGCAGCCAAGTTACAGGGACAGGAAAAGAGACCCAGTACTTC.

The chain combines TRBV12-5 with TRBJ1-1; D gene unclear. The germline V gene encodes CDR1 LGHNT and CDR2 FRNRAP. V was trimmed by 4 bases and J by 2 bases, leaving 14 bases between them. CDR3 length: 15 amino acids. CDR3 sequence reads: CASGSRGAANTEAFF. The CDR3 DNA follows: TGTGCTAGTGGTTCCCGGGGTGCGGCAAACACTGAAGCTTTCTTT.

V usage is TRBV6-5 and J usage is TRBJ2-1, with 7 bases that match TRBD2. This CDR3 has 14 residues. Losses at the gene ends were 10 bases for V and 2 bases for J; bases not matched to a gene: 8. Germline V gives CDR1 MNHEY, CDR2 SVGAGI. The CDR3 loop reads CAINSRGAYNEQFF. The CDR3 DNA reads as TGTGCCATCAATTCCCGGGGGGCCTACAATGAGCAGTTCTTC.

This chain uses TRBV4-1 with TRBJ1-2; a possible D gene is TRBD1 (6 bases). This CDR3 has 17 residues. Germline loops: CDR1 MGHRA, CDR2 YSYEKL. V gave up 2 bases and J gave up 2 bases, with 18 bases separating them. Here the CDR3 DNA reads TGCGCCAGCAGCCAACTGATTTGGGCAGGGGCAAACTATGGCTACACCTTC. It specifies CASSQLIWAGANYGYTF.

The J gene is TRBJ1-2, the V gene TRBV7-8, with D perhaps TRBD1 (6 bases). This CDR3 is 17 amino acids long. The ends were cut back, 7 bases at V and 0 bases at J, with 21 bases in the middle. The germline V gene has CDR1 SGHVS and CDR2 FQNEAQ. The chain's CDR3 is CASKGLGTQGANYGYTF. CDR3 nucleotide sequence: TGTGCCAGCAAAGGCCTGGGGACACAGGGAGCTAACTATGGCTACACCTTC.

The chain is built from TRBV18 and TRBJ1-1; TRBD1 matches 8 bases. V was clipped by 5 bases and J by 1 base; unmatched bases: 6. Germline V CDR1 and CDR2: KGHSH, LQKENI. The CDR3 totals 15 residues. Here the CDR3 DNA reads TGTGCCAGCTCATTCAGGACAGGGAGGAACACTGAAGCTTTCTTT. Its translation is CASSFRTGRNTEAFF.

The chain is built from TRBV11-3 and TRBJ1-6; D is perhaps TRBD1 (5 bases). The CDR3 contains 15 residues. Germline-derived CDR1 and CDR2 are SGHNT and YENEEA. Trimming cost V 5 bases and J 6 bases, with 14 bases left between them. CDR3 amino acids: CASSPSRVGNSPLHF. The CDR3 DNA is TGTGCCAGCAGCCCTTCCAGGGTTGGTAATTCACCCCTCCACTTT.

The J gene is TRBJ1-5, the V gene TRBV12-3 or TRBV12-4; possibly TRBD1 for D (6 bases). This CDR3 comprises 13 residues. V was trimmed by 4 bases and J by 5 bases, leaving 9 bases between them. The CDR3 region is CASSSAGDQPQHF. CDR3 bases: TGTGCCAGCAGTTCAGCAGGGGATCAGCCCCAGCATTTT.

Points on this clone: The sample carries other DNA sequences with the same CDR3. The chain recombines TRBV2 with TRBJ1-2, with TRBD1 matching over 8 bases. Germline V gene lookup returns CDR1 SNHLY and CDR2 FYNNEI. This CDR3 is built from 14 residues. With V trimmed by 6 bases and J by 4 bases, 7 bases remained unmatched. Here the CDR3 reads CASSVTGVGYGYTF. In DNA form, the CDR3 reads TGTGCCAGCAGCGTGACAGGGGTCGGCTATGGCTACACCTTC.

The CDR3 sequence: CASRAGYGGNTIYF. The CDR3 DNA sequence: TGTGCCAGCCGTGCAGGGTATGGTGGAAACACCATATATTTT. The chain uses TRBV11-2 and TRBJ1-3; TRBD1 is a possible D gene (5 bases). CDR1 is SGHAT and CDR2 is FQNNGV in the germline V gene. The CDR3 is 14 amino acids. Trimming removed 8 bases from V and 3 bases from J, with 14 bases in between.

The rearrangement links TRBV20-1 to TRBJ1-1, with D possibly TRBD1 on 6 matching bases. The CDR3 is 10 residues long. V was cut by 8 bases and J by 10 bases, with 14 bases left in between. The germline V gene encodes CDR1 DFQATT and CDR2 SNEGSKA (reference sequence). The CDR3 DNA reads TGCAGTATGGGGACATTCGGAGCTTTCTTT. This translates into CSMGTFGAFF.

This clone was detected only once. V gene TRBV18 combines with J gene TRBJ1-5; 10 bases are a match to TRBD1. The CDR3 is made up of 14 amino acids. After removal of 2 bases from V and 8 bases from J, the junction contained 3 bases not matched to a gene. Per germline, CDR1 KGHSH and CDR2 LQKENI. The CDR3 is CASSPGGQGKPQHF. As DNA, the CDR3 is TGTGCCAGCTCACCAGGGGGACAGGGGAAGCCCCAGCATTTT.

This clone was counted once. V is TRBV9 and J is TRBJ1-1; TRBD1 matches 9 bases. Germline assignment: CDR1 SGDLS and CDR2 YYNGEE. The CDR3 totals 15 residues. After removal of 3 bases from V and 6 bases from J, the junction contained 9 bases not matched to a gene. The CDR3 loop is CASSAGTGSVPEAFF. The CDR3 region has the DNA TGTGCCAGCAGCGCCGGGACAGGGTCGGTACCTGAAGCTTTCTTT.

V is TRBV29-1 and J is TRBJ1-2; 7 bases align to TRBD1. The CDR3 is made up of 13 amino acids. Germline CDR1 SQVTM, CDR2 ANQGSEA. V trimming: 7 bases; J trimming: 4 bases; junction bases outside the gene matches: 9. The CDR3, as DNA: TGCAGCGCCCGACAGGGAGGCACCTATGGCTACACCTTC. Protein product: CSARQGGTYGYTF.

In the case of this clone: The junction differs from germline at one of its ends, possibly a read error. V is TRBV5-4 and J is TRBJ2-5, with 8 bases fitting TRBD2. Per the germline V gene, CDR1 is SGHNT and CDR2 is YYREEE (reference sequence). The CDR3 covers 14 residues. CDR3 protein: CASRSGGVQEAQYF. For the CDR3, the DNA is TGTGCCAGCAGGTCCGGGGGGGTACAAGAGGCCCAGTACTTC.